This entry describes one TCR beta chain. Libraries were prepared by immunoSEQ multiplex PCR; TCRdb keeps only in-frame clonotypes and omits some of them. In the table there are around 84,000 clones, roughly 84% of which are singletons. This specimen belongs to a study of control samples from healthy donors and cancer patients. Germline lookup yields CDR1 SGHNT and CDR2 YENEEA. Trimming removed 1 base from V and 8 bases from J, with 11 bases in between. The CDR3 loop spans 13 amino acids. Material: PBMCs. The rearrangement joins TRBV11-3 to TRBJ1-2; D is uncertain. This sequence was found in a man in his 60s with head and neck cancer. CDR3 nucleotides: TGTGCCAGCAGCTTAGCCCGGGGAGGCGGCTACACCTTC. Protein: CASSLARGGGYTF.